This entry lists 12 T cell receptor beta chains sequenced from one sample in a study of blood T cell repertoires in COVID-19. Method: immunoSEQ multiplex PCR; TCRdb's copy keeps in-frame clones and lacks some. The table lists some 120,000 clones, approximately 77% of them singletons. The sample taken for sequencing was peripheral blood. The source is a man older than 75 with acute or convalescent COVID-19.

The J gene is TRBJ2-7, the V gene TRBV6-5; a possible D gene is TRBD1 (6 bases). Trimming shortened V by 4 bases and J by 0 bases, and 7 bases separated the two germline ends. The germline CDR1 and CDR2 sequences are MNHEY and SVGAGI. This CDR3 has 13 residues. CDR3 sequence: CASSSDSSYEQYF. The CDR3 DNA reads TGTGCCAGCAGTTCGGACAGCTCCTACGAGCAGTACTTC.

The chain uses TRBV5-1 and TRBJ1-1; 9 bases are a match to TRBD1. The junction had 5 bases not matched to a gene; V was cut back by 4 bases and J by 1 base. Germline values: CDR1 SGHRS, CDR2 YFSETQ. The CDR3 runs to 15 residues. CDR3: CASSRTGEGNTEAFF. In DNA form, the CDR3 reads TGCGCCAGCAGCCGGACAGGGGAGGGGAACACTGAAGCTTTCTTT.

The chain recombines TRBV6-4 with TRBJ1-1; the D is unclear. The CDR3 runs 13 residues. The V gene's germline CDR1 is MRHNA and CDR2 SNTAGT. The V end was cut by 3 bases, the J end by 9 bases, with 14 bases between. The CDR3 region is CASSEEGSGKAFF. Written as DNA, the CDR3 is TGTGCCAGCAGTGAGGAGGGAAGTGGTAAAGCTTTCTTT.

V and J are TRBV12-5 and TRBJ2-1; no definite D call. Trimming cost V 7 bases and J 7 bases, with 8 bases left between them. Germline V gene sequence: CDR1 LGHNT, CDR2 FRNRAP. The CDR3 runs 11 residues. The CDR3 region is CASAVYNEQFF. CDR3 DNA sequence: TGTGCTAGTGCCGTCTATAATGAGCAGTTCTTC.

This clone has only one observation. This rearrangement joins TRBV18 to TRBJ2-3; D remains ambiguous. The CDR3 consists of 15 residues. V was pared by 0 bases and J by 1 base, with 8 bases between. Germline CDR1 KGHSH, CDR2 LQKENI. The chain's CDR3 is CASSPPHRGTDTQYF. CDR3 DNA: TGTGCCAGCTCACCACCTCACAGAGGCACAGATACGCAGTATTTT.

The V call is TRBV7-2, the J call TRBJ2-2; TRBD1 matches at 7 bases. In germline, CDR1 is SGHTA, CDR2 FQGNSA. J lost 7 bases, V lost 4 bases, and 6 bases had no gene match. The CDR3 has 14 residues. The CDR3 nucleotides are TGTGCCAGCAGCTCTATACAGGGGATCGGGGAGCTGTTTTTT. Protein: CASSSIQGIGELFF.

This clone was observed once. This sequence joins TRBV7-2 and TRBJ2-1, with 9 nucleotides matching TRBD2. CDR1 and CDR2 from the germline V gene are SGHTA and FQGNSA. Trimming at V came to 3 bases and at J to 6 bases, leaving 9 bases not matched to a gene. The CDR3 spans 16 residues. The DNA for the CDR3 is TGTGCCAGCAGCTTCGGCCCGGGACTAGCTTTCAATGAGCAGTTCTTC. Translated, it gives CASSFGPGLAFNEQFF.

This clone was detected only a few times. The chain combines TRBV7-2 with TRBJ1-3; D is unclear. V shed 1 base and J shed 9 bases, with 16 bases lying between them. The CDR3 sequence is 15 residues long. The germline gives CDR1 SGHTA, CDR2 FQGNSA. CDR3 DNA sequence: TGTGCCAGCAGCTTAGAGGAGGTGATGTTTGGCACCATATATTTT. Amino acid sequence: CASSLEEVMFGTIYF. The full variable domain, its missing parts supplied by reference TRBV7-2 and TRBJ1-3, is GAGVSQSPSNKVTEKGKDVELRCDPISGHTALYWYRQSLGQGLEFLIYFQGNSAPDKSGLPSDRFSAERTGGSVSTLTIQRTQQEDSAVYLCASSLEEVMFGTIYFGEGSWLTVV.

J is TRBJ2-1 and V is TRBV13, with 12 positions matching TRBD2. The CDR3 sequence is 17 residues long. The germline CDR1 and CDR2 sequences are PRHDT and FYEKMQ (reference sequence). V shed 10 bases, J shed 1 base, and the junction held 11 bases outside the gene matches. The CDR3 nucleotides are TGTGCCACCCGGAGACTAGCGGGGGCTATTTCCTACAATGAGCAGTTCTTC. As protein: CATRRLAGAISYNEQFF.

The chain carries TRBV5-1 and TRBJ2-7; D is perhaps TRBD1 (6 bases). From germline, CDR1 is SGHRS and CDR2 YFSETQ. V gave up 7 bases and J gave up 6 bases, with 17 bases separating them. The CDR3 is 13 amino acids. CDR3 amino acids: CASAPRGPSEQYF. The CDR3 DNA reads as TGCGCCAGCGCACCCAGGGGCCCGAGCGAGCAGTACTTC.

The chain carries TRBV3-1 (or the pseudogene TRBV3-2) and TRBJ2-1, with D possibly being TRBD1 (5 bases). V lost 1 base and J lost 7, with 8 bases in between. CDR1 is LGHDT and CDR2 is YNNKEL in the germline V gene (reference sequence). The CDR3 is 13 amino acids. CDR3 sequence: CASSQGGSNEQFF. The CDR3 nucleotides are TGTGCCAGCAGCCAAGGGGGCAGTAATGAGCAGTTCTTC.

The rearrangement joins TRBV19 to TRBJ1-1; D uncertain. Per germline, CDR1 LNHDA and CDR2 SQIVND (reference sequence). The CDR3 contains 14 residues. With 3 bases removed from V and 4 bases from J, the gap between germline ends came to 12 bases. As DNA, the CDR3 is TGTGCCAGTAGTATTTCCGGGGTAAGCACTGAAGCTTTCTTT. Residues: CASSISGVSTEAFF.